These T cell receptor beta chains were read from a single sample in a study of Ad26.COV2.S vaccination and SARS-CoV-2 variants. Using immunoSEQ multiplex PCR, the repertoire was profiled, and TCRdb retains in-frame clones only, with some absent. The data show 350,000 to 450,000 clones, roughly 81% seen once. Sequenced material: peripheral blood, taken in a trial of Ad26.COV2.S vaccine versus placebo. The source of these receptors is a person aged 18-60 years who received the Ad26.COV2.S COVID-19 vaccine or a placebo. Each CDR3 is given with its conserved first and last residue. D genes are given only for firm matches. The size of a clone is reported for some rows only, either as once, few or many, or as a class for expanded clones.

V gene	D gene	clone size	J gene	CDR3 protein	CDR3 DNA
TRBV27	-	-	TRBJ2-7	CASSWGILYEQYF	TGTGCCAGCAGTTGGGGCATCCTCTACGAGCAGTACTTC
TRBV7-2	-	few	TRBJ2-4	CASREIRLEPDKNIQYF	TGTGCCAGCAGAGAAATACGGTTAGAACCGGACAAAAACATTCAGTACTTC
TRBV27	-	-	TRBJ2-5	CASSYRIQETQYF	TGTGCCAGCAGTTATCGCATCCAAGAGACCCAGTACTTC
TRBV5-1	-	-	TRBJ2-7	CASSPGGAGPHEQYF	TGCGCCAGCAGCCCCGGCGGGGCGGGGCCCCACGAGCAGTACTTC
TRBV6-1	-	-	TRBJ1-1	CASSEQQGHHTEAFF	TGTGCCAGCAGTGAACAGCAGGGACATCATACTGAAGCTTTCTTT
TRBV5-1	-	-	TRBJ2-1	CASSLGLASAEQFF	TGCGCCAGCAGCTTGGGGTTAGCGTCGGCTGAGCAGTTCTTC
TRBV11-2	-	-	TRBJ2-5	CASSLGWETQYF	TGTGCCAGCAGCTTAGGTTGGGAGACCCAGTACTTC
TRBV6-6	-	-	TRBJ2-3	CASIDAAPYTQYF	TGTGCCAGCATAGATGCGGCCCCCTATACGCAGTATTTT
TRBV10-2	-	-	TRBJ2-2	CASSPAGPAVGGELFF	TGCGCCAGCTCCCCCGCGGGACCCGCCGTTGGCGGGGAGCTGTTTTTT
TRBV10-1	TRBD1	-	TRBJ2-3	CASSDRGGGTDTQYF	TGCGCCAGCAGCGACAGGGGAGGTGGCACAGATACGCAGTATTTT
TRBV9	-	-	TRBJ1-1	CASSVGIRENTEAFF	TGTGCCAGCAGCGTAGGGATACGGGAGAACACTGAAGCTTTCTTT
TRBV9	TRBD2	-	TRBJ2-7	CASSVAPSGYEQYF	TGTGCCAGCAGCGTAGCTCCTAGCGGCTACGAGCAGTACTTC
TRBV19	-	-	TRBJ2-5	CASSITPTSSETQYF	TGTGCCAGTAGTATCACCCCTACTAGTTCGGAGACCCAGTACTTC
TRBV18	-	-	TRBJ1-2	CASSPDVQYGYTF	TGTGCCAGCTCACCGGACGTTCAATATGGCTACACCTTC
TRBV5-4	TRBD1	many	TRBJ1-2	CASSPQTGGLPNYGYTF	TGTGCCAGCAGCCCCCAGACAGGGGGCTTACCCAACTATGGCTACACCTTC
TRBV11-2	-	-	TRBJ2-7	CASSTQRLGEQYF	TGTGCCAGCAGCACCCAACGTTTGGGTGAGCAGTACTTC
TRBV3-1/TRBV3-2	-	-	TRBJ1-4	CASSAGPNEKLFF	TGTGCCAGCAGTGCCGGCCCGAATGAAAAACTGTTTTTT
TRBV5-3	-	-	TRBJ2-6	CARSLVASSGANVLTF	TGTGCCAGAAGCTTGGTAGCCAGCTCTGGGGCCAACGTCCTGACTTTC
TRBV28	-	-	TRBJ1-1	CASSRLGMITEAFF	TGTGCCAGCAGTAGACTGGGGATGATCACTGAAGCTTTCTTT
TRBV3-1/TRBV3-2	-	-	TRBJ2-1	CASSHPVLGHDEQFF	TGTGCCAGCAGCCATCCCGTTTTAGGGCACGATGAGCAGTTCTTC
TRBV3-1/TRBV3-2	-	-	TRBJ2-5	CASSHPWRGETQYF	TGTGCCAGCAGCCACCCCTGGAGGGGAGAGACCCAGTACTTC
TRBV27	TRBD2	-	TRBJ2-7	CASSSSRGSGSIILYEQYF	TGTGCCAGCAGCTCCAGCCGGGGGAGCGGGAGTATAATCCTCTACGAGCAGTACTTC
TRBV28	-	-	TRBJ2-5	CASSFGVSQETQYF	TGTGCCAGCAGTTTTGGCGTCAGCCAAGAGACCCAGTACTTC
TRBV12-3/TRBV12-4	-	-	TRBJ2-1	CASSFSSEYEQFF	TGTGCCAGCAGTTTCAGTAGCGAATATGAGCAGTTCTTC
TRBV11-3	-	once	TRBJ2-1	CASSSQSSTGRSGEQFF	TGTGCCAGCAGCTCCCAATCATCGACGGGCAGAAGTGGAGAGCAGTTCTTC
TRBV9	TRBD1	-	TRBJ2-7	CASSLNRQGPSYEQYF	TGTGCCAGCAGCCTCAACCGACAGGGACCCTCCTACGAGCAGTACTTC
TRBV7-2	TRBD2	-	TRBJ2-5	CASSLGRPSGPQETQYF	TGTGCCAGCAGCTTAGGGAGGCCTAGCGGCCCCCAAGAGACCCAGTACTTC
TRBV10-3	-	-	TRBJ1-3	CAISEPGNTIYF	TGTGCCATCAGTGAGCCAGGAAACACCATATATTTT
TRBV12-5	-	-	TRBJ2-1	CASGLGGNEQFF	TGTGCTAGTGGTTTGGGGGGCAATGAGCAGTTCTTC
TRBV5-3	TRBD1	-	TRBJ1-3	CARSFSGGENTIYF	TGTGCCAGAAGCTTTTCAGGGGGCGAAAACACCATATATTTT
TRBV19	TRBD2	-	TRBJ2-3	CASSSTSGGLKSSTDTQYF	TGTGCCAGTAGTAGCACTAGCGGGGGGCTTAAGTCTAGCACAGATACGCAGTATTTT